This T cell receptor (beta chain) was captured by sequencing in a study of T cell repertoires in cytomegalovirus infection. Study context: HLA-C-restricted CMV epitopes, recently identified, and well-studied HLA-B-restricted ones were used by the study. Signatures in public TCR beta sequences pointed to both CMV infection and matching HLA type.

This clonotype has more than one count but fewer than ten. Its target is unknown. Germline loops: CDR1 SGHTA, CDR2 FQGNSA. The CDR3 consists of 14 residues. The V and J ends lost 1 base and 3 bases, in that order; junction bases with no gene match: 2. Study conclusions and caveats: Clonotype analysis showed dominance of the ex vivo response by HLA-C-restricted CMV-specific TCR beta clonotypes. Adding up the frequency of public TCR beta families identified people who carried CMV plus the relevant HLA.

TCRdb used MiXCR to reprocess the reads, holding one entry per CDR3 protein. In the table there are 450,000 to 550,000 distinct CDR3 sequences, about 42% of which are singletons. V and J are TRBV7-2 and TRBJ2-7, with 8 bases that match TRBD1. The source of this sequence is a human donor in good health (CMV status not recorded). Some clones in this sample may be carry-over from other donors' samples. The sample was cultured PBMCs, taken from culture after CMV antigen stimulation. The CDR3 nucleotides read TGTGCCAGCAGCTTAGGGACAGGGCGCTACGAGCAGTACTTC. Translated: CASSLGTGRYEQYF. Full variable domain (missing parts from reference TRBV7-2 and TRBJ2-7): GAGVSQSPSNKVTEKGKDVELRCDPISGHTALYWYRQSLGQGLEFLIYFQGNSAPDKSGLPSDRFSAERTGGSVSTLTIQRTQQEDSAVYLCASSLGTGRYEQYFGPGTRLTVT.